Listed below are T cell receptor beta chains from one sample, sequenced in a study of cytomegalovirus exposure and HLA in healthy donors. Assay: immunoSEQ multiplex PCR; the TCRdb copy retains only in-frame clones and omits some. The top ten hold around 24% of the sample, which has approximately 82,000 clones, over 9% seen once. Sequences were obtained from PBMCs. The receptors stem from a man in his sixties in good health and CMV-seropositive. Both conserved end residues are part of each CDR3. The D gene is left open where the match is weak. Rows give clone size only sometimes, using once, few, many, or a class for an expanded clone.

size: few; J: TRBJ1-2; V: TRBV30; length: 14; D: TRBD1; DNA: TGTGCCTGGACCCTTCGGACAGGGGGCTATGGCTACACCTTC; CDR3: CAWTLRTGGYGYTF
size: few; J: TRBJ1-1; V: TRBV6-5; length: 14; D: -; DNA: TGTGCCAGCTCTCGAGGAGGGATGAACACTGAAGCTTTCTTT; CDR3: CASSRGGMNTEAFF
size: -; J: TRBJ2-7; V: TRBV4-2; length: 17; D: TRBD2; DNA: TGTGCCAGCAGCCAAGATCGAGGCAGCGGGACCGGGCACGAGCAGTACTTC; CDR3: CASSQDRGSGTGHEQYF
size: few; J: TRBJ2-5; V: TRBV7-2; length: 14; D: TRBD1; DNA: TGTGCCAGCAGCTTCAACACAGGGGAGGAGACCCAGTACTTC; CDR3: CASSFNTGEETQYF
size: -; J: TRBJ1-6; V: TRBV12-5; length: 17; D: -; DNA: TGTGCTAGTGGTTTTGAAGGGAGACCTCTCCCTAGATCACCCCTCCACTTT; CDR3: CASGFEGRPLPRSPLHF
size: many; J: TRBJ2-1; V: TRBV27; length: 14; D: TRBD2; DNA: TGTGCCAGCAGTGGACTAGCGGGAGTAGGGGAGCAGTTCTTC; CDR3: CASSGLAGVGEQFF
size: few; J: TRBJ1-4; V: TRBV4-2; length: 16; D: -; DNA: TGTGCCAGCAGCCAAGGAGAGAGTGGAACTAATGAAAAACTGTTTTTT; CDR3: CASSQGESGTNEKLFF
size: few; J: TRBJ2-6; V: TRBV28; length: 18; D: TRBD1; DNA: TGTGCCAGCAGTCTCGCCCGGGGACAGCTCTCTGGGGCCAACGTCCTGACTTTC; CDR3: CASSLARGQLSGANVLTF
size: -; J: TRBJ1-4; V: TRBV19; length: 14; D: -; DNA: TGTGCCAGTAGTATAGGAACAAATAATGAAAAACTGTTTTTT; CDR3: CASSIGTNNEKLFF
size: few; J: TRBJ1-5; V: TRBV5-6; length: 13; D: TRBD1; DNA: TGTGCCAGCAGCCTGGACAGGGTCCAGCCCCAGCATTTT; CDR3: CASSLDRVQPQHF
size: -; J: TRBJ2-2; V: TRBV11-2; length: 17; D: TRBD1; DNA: TGTGCCAGCAGCTTAGAGGCCGGGACAGGGTTCACCGGGGAGCTGTTTTTT; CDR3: CASSLEAGTGFTGELFF
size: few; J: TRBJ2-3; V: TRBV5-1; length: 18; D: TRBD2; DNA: TGCGCCAGCACTGAAACTCCGACTAGCGGGGGTGACACAGATACGCAGTATTTT; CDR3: CASTETPTSGGDTDTQYF
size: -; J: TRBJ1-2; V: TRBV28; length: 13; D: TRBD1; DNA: TGTGCCAGTCACCCGGGGGACAGGGCTGGCTACACCTTC; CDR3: CASHPGDRAGYTF
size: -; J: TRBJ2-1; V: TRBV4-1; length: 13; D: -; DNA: TGCGCCAGCAGCCAAGTTGGTGCCGGGAGGCAGTTCTTC; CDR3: CASSQVGAGRQFF
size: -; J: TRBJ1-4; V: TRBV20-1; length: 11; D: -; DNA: TGCAGTGCTAGGAAGAGTGAAAAACTGTTTTTT; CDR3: CSARKSEKLFF
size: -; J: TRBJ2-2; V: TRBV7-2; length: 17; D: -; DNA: TGTGCCAGCAGCCCAAGGGGGGGTACGGGTTCCACCGGGGAGCTGTTTTTT; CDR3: CASSPRGGTGSTGELFF
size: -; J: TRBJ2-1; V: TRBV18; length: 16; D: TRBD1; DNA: TGTGCCAGCTCACCACCGGGACAGGGGGCCGGGGATGAGCAGTTCTTC; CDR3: CASSPPGQGAGDEQFF
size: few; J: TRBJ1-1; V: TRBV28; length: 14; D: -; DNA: TGTGCCAGCAGCACGACAGATTGGAACACTGAAGCTTTCTTT; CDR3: CASSTTDWNTEAFF
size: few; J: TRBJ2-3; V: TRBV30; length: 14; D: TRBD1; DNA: TGTGCCTGGAGTGTTACAGGGGCGACAGATACGCAGTATTTT; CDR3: CAWSVTGATDTQYF
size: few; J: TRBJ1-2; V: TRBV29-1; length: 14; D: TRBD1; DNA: TGCAGCGTTGACCGGGACAGAGCTAACTATGGCTACACCTTC; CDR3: CSVDRDRANYGYTF
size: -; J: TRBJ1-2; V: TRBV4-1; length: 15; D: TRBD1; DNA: TGCGCCAGCAGCCAATGGGACAGGGACGACTATGGCTACACCTTC; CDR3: CASSQWDRDDYGYTF
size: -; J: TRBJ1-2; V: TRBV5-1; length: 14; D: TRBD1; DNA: TGCGCCAGCAGCTTGGGGACAGGCGACTATGGCTACACCTTC; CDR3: CASSLGTGDYGYTF
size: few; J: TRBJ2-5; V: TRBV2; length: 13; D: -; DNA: TGTGCCAGCAGTGGGTCAGGGGCTGAGACCCAGTACTTC; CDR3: CASSGSGAETQYF
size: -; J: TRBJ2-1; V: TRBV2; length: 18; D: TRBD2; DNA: TGTGCCAGCAAGACCCTAAGGGGAGCGGGAATAGGAGGGAATGAGCAGTTCTTC; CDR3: CASKTLRGAGIGGNEQFF
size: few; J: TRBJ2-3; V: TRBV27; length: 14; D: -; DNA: TGTGCCAGCAGTACCGTTCCGGGGGCAGATACGCAGTATTTT; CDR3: CASSTVPGADTQYF
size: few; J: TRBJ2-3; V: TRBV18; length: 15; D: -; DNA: TGTGCCAGCTCACCAGTTCAGGGGTTCACAGATACGCAGTATTTT; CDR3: CASSPVQGFTDTQYF
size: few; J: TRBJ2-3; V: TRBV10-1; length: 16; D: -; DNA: TGCGCCAGCAGTGCAAGAGCGGGCGAGAGAGGGGATACGCAGTATTTT; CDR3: CASSARAGERGDTQYF
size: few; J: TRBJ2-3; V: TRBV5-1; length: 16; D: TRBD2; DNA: TGCGCCAGCAGCTTGCGGCGGGAGCCATACACAGATACGCAGTATTTT; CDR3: CASSLRREPYTDTQYF
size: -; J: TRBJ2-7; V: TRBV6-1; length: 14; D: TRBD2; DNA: TGTGCCAGCAGTGAGCAGCGGGAGGTAGGCGAGCAGTACTTC; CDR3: CASSEQREVGEQYF
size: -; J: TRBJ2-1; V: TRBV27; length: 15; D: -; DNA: TGTGCCAGCAGGGCCCAGGCCTCCACCTACAATGAGCAGTTCTTC; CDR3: CASRAQASTYNEQFF
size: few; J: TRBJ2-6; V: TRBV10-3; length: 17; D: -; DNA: TGTGCCATTCGAGAGGGTCTGGCTGCCTCTGGGGCCAACGTCCTGACTTTC; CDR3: CAIREGLAASGANVLTF
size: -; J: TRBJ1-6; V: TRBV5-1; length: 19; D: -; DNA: TGCGCCAGCAGCTTGGCCCGAGGTGGCACTGTCACCTATAATTCACCCCTCCACTTT; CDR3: CASSLARGGTVTYNSPLHF
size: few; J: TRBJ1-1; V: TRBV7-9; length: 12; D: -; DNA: TGTGCCACCAGGACAGCACTCGCTGAAGCTTTCTTT; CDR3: CATRTALAEAFF
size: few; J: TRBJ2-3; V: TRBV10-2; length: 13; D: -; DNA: TGCGCCAGCAGGCAGACTTCAGCGGATACGCAGTATTTT; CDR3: CASRQTSADTQYF
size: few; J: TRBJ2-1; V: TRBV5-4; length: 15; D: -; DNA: TGTGCCAGCAGCTTGGGCCAGTTCTCCTACAATGAGCAGTTCTTC; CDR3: CASSLGQFSYNEQFF
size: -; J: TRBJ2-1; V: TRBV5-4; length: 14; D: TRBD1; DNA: TGTGCCAGCAGCGTAACAGGGGGCTGGGGTGAGCAGTTCTTC; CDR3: CASSVTGGWGEQFF
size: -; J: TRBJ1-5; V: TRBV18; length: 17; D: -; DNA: TGTGCCAGCTCACCGACAGGATGGTCTTCTAGCAATCAGCCCCAGCATTTT; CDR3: CASSPTGWSSSNQPQHF
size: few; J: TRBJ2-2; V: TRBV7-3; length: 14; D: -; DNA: TGTGCCAGCAGCTTATACTCAGACTCCGGGGAGCTGTTTTTT; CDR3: CASSLYSDSGELFF
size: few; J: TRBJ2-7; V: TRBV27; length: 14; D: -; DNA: TGTGCCAGCAGTTTAACGGGGTCCCGGATCGAGCAGTACTTC; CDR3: CASSLTGSRIEQYF
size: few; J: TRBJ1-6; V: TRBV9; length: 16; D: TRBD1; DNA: TGTGCCAGCAGCGTAGACGGGACAGCGCAAAATTCACCCCTCCACTTT; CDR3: CASSVDGTAQNSPLHF
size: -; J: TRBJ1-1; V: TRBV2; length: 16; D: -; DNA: TGTGCCAGCCACACCCTGGGAGGGAGGGCGGGCACTGAAGCTTTCTTT; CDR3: CASHTLGGRAGTEAFF
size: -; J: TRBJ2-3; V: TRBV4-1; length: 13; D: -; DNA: TGCGCCAGCAGCCCTCGGGACTCGGATACGCAGTATTTT; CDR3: CASSPRDSDTQYF
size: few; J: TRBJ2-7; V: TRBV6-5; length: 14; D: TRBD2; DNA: TGTGCCAGCAGTCCCCGGGACTACTCCTACGAGCAGTACTTC; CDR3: CASSPRDYSYEQYF
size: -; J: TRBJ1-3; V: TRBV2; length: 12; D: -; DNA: TGTGCCAGCAGTCCTCCGGGAAACACCATATATTTT; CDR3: CASSPPGNTIYF